Listed below are T cell receptor beta chains from one sample, sequenced in a study of shared clonotypes between healthy human individuals. The data were produced by immunoSEQ multiplex PCR, yet TCRdb's version contains in-frame clones alone and is incomplete. The data show 2 million to 2.5 million clones, about nine tenths seen once. The sample taken for sequencing was naive CD4+ T cells from PBMCs. All receptors derive from a man between 18 and 35 years old in good health. Some clones in this sample may be carry-over from other donors' samples. Both conserved end residues are part of each CDR3. The D gene is left open where the match is weak. Clone size is shown for a subset of rows, as once, few, many or a class of expanded clone.

D gene: NA; clone size: NA; J gene: TRBJ2-5; V gene: TRBV5-6; CDR3 DNA: TGTGCCAGCAGCTTCGGGGGACTGAAACAAGAGACCCAGTACTTC; CDR3 protein: CASSFGGLKQETQYF
D gene: NA; clone size: NA; J gene: TRBJ2-1; V gene: TRBV29-1; CDR3 DNA: TGCAGCCCCGGAAAGGGCCCTGGGGAGTTCTTC; CDR3 protein: CSPGKGPGEFF
D gene: NA; clone size: NA; J gene: TRBJ1-5; V gene: TRBV2; CDR3 DNA: TGTGCCAGCAGTGGCCCATCTAGCAATCAGCCCCAGCATTTT; CDR3 protein: CASSGPSSNQPQHF
D gene: NA; clone size: NA; J gene: TRBJ2-6; V gene: TRBV5-6; CDR3 DNA: TGTGCCAGCAGCCTGGTTACAGGTTCTGGGGCCAACGTCCTGACTTTC; CDR3 protein: CASSLVTGSGANVLTF
D gene: TRBD2; clone size: once; J gene: TRBJ2-2; V gene: TRBV6-1; CDR3 DNA: TGTGCCAGCAGAGCGGGAGGGATCACCGGGGAGCTGTTTTTT; CDR3 protein: CASRAGGITGELFF
D gene: NA; clone size: NA; J gene: TRBJ2-3; V gene: TRBV4-1; CDR3 DNA: TGCGCCAGCAGCCAAGGCGCCGGGAGTAGCACAGATACGCAGTATTTT; CDR3 protein: CASSQGAGSSTDTQYF
D gene: NA; clone size: NA; J gene: TRBJ2-1; V gene: TRBV7-9; CDR3 DNA: TGTGCCAGCAGCTTAGGACCACAGATTCCGAACAATGAGCAGTTCTTC; CDR3 protein: CASSLGPQIPNNEQFF
D gene: TRBD2; clone size: NA; J gene: TRBJ2-1; V gene: TRBV7-2; CDR3 DNA: TGTGCCAGCAGCTCCACGCGGGGGAACAATGAGCAGTTCTTC; CDR3 protein: CASSSTRGNNEQFF
D gene: TRBD2; clone size: NA; J gene: TRBJ2-5; V gene: TRBV25-1; CDR3 DNA: TGTGCCAGCAGTGAATGGCTAGCGGGAGGGTCGGGAGAGACCCAGTACTTC; CDR3 protein: CASSEWLAGGSGETQYF
D gene: NA; clone size: once; J gene: TRBJ2-1; V gene: TRBV6-5; CDR3 DNA: TGTGCCAGCAGTTACTCTGTTACGGGGGACAATGAGCAGTTCTTC; CDR3 protein: CASSYSVTGDNEQFF
D gene: TRBD1; clone size: NA; J gene: TRBJ1-2; V gene: TRBV27; CDR3 DNA: TGTGCCAGCAGCCCTCGGACAGGCGAGCCTTATGGCTACACCTTC; CDR3 protein: CASSPRTGEPYGYTF
D gene: NA; clone size: NA; J gene: TRBJ2-5; V gene: TRBV14; CDR3 DNA: TGTGCCAGCAGCCTCCACCGGGAGACCCAGTACTTC; CDR3 protein: CASSLHRETQYF
D gene: NA; clone size: NA; J gene: TRBJ2-2; V gene: TRBV5-1; CDR3 DNA: TGCGCCAGCAGCTTGGATCCGGGGCGTACCGGGGAGCTGTTTTTT; CDR3 protein: CASSLDPGRTGELFF
D gene: NA; clone size: NA; J gene: TRBJ1-2; V gene: TRBV4-1; CDR3 DNA: TGCGCCAGCAGTCTAGGGATGCGGGATTTCGGGGACCCTGGCTACACCTTC; CDR3 protein: CASSLGMRDFGDPGYTF
D gene: NA; clone size: NA; J gene: TRBJ1-4; V gene: TRBV5-1; CDR3 DNA: TGCGCCAGCAGCTTGGGGGCGATTATAGATGAAAAACTGTTTTTT; CDR3 protein: CASSLGAIIDEKLFF
D gene: NA; clone size: NA; J gene: TRBJ1-1; V gene: TRBV2; CDR3 DNA: TGTGCCAGCAGTTCTCAAGGGTCTTATAGCACTGAAGCTTTCTTT; CDR3 protein: CASSSQGSYSTEAFF
D gene: NA; clone size: NA; J gene: TRBJ1-1; V gene: TRBV7-3; CDR3 DNA: TGTGCCAGCAGCTTCCGGGGCAACACTGAAGCTTTCTTT; CDR3 protein: CASSFRGNTEAFF